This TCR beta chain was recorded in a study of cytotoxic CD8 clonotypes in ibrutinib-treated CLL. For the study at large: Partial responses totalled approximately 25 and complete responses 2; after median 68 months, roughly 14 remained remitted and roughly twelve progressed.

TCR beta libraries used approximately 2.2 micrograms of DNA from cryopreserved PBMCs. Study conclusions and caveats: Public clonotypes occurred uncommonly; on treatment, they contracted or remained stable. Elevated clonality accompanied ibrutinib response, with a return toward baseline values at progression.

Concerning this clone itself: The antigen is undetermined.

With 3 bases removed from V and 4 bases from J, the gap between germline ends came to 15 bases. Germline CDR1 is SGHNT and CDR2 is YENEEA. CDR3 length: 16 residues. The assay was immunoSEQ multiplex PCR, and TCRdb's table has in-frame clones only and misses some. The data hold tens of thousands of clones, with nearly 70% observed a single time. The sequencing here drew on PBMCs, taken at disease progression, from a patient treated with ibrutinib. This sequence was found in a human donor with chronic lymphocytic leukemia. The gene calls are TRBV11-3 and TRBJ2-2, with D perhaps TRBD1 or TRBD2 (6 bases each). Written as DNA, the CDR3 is TGTGCCAGCAGCTTGGGACGGGGGCTTGGCACCGGGGAGCTGTTTTTT. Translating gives CASSLGRGLGTGELFF.